This is a list of T cell receptor beta chains from one sample in a study of T cell repertoires and HLA-DP antigens. Antigen specificity for these receptors is unknown. Generated by immunoSEQ multiplex PCR, the TCRdb table keeps only in-frame clones and is missing some. Counted here are around 110,000 clones, 80% to 95% occurring once; the ten biggest clones make up around 0.25%. The sequenced sample was CD4+ T cells from PBMCs. All receptors derive from a young woman in good health and CMV-seronegative. Both conserved end residues are part of each CDR3.

TRBJ2-2	TRBV5-6	CASSWPGGNTGELFF
TRBJ2-3	TRBV2	CASLALAGRLDTQYF
TRBJ2-7	TRBV28	CASGVEQYF
TRBJ2-3	TRBV4-3	CASSQGGGGGRSDTQYF
TRBJ2-7	TRBV6-1	CASSDVFSHISYEQYF
TRBJ1-1	TRBV30	CAWTLGGRAGEAFF
TRBJ2-5	TRBV18	CASSPLRSGGYQETQYF
TRBJ2-1	TRBV18	CASSPLSSGTYNEQFF
TRBJ1-5	TRBV6-6	CASISFDSNQPQHF
TRBJ1-2	TRBV28	CVSTGGYGYTF
TRBJ1-3	TRBV19	CASSMAERSGNTIYF
TRBJ1-5	TRBV27	CASSLSFPSPNQPQHF
TRBJ2-2	TRBV7-2	CASSSGTSVGELFF
TRBJ1-5	TRBV7-2	CASSYGRSNQPQHF
TRBJ2-2	TRBV6-5	CASSYTSGGNTGELFF
TRBJ2-1	TRBV4-1	CASSTGTGAYNEQFF
TRBJ2-1	TRBV15	CATSRDRQGRLGEQFF
TRBJ2-1	TRBV6-1	CASSGASLRSNEQFF
TRBJ2-6	TRBV7-3	CASSPLGTGANVLTF
TRBJ2-2	TRBV7-9	CASSPDTYTGELFF
TRBJ2-5	TRBV11-2	CASSLGSSGREGTQYF
TRBJ2-1	TRBV25-1	CASEQGQSYNEQFF